This entry lists 10 T cell receptor beta chains sequenced from one sample in a study of spatial heterogeneity in lung cancer. TCRdb re-called the 5' RACE reads with MiXCR, one entry per CDR3 protein. Of 20,000 to 30,000 distinct CDR3 sequences in the sample, less than 6% were seen once. The time point denotes: sample taken at primary tumor resection. Sequences were derived from PBMCs, sampled at surgery. The receptors come from a male donor with early-stage non-small cell lung cancer.

By its share, this clonotype is large (0.1 to 1%). This chain links TRBV27 with TRBJ2-7; tentative D call: TRBD1 (5 bases). Per the germline V gene, CDR1 is MNHEY and CDR2 is SMNVEV (reference sequence). Trimming took 3 bases from V and 7 from J, leaving 16 bases between them. The CDR3 loop spans 14 amino acids. The CDR3 spells CASSLAPQGREQYF. CDR3 bases: TGTGCCAGCAGTTTGGCCCCCCAGGGCCGAGAGCAGTACTTC.

At least ten counts were recorded for this clonotype. V and J are TRBV28 and TRBJ2-5, with D possibly matching TRBD2 (6 bases). The ends were cut back, 2 bases at V and 5 bases at J, with 12 bases in the middle. The V gene's germline CDR1 is MDHEN and CDR2 SYDVKM. The CDR3 has 14 amino acids. As DNA, the CDR3 is TGTGCCAGCAGTTTACCGGGAGACCGCGAGACCCAGTACTTC. Residues: CASSLPGDRETQYF.

This clonotype was observed at least ten times. The CDR3 bases are TGTGCCAGCAGTCGACAGGGGGCGAGTTACGAGCAGTACTTC. Translated: CASSRQGASYEQYF. The chain links TRBV27 to TRBJ2-7, with 10 bases identical to TRBD1. CDR3 length equals 14 residues. V shed 5 bases, J shed 4 bases, and the junction held 5 bases outside the gene matches. Germline V CDR1 and CDR2: MNHEY, SMNVEV (reference sequence).

This clonotype was recorded at least ten times. The V call is TRBV2, the J call TRBJ2-7, with 7 bases matching TRBD1. The V gene end was trimmed by 8 bases and the J gene end by 2 bases; junction bases not matched to a gene: 3. The length of the CDR3 is 12 residues. CDR1 and CDR2 from the germline V gene are SNHLY and FYNNEI. DNA of the CDR3: TGTGCCAGCGGGACAGCGCCCTACGAGCAGTACTTC. Translation gives CASGTAPYEQYF.

This clonotype was counted ten times or more. This chain links TRBV7-9 with TRBJ2-1; 9 nucleotides match TRBD2. This CDR3 contains 14 residues. The V and J ends lost 10 bases and 2 bases, in that order; junction bases with no gene match: 6. The germline V gene encodes CDR1 SEHNR and CDR2 FQNEAQ (reference sequence). CDR3: CATPAGGTYNEQFF. CDR3 in DNA: TGTGCCACACCTGCGGGGGGGACCTACAATGAGCAGTTCTTC.

V usage is TRBV3-1 and J usage is TRBJ1-6, with D hard to call. Germline lookup yields CDR1 LGHDT and CDR2 YNNKEL (reference sequence). The length of the CDR3 is 17 residues. Trimming shortened V by 0 bases and J by 0 bases, and 9 bases separated the two germline ends. The CDR3 DNA is TGTGCCAGCAGCCAAGAACTGACGAGCTCCTATAATTCACCCCTCCACTTT. This translates into CASSQELTSSYNSPLHF.

This clonotype came up many times. The rearrangement links TRBV3-1 to TRBJ2-5; D perhaps matches TRBD2 (6 bases). This CDR3 has 14 residues. Germline CDR1 LGHDT, CDR2 YNNKEL (reference sequence). Trimming removed 4 bases at V and 5 bases at J, with 14 bases between. The CDR3 nucleotides read TGTGCCAGCAGCCTGACGACTCGGGGGGAGACCCAGTACTTC. It translates to CASSLTTRGETQYF.

This clonotype was observed many times. The J gene is TRBJ1-1, the V gene TRBV27; TRBD1 aligns across 9 bases. The CDR3 totals 18 residues. Germline CDR1 is MNHEY and CDR2 is SMNVEV (reference sequence). The V segment lost 2 bases and the J segment 1 base; nucleotides outside the gene matches: 11. The CDR3 here is CASSLVPGTGWKNTEAFF. Written as DNA, the CDR3 is TGTGCCAGCAGTTTAGTCCCTGGGACAGGGTGGAAGAACACTGAAGCTTTCTTT.

The table lists this clonotype with many counts. V usage is TRBV11-2 and J usage is TRBJ1-3, with D unclear. There are 14 residues in the CDR3. Germline lookup yields CDR1 SGHAT and CDR2 FQNNGV. V gave up 1 base and J gave up 0 bases, with 4 bases separating them. CDR3: CASSLGPSGNTIYF. The CDR3 region has the DNA TGTGCCAGCAGCTTAGGACCCTCTGGAAACACCATATATTTT.

This clonotype was counted ten times or more. The chain carries TRBV28 and TRBJ1-6; D not certain. The CDR3 has 15 residues. The V end lost 2 bases, the J end lost 2 bases, and 7 bases lay between the germline ends. In germline, CDR1 is MDHEN, CDR2 SYDVKM. CDR3 sequence: CASSLVSPYNSPLHF. Here the CDR3 DNA reads TGTGCCAGCAGTTTAGTGAGCCCCTATAATTCACCCCTCCACTTT.